This TCR beta chain was captured in a study of quantifying T cell responses using KT2 cells. Study as a whole: cDNA was made from DNase-treated RNA using alpha and beta constant primers. The second PCR ran as a qPCR until a predetermined fluorescence threshold was reached.

KT2, a clone with a known TCR, was spiked into unfractionated PBMC. A range of KT2-to-PBMC ratios was made using fixed PBMC numbers. Each cDNA got a UMI-containing oligo ligated at its 3' end. First-round PCR used 4 cycles and beta primers RC1.1 and RC1.2 covering TRBC1 and TRBC2. From the second PCR onward, TCR alpha and beta chains were processed separately. In TCRdb, the UMI-ligation and nested PCR reads were re-called with MiXCR into one record per CDR3 protein. The sample includes 30,000 or so distinct CDR3 sequences, roughly 8% of them seen just once. The germline V and J ends were trimmed by 1 base and 4 bases, with 4 bases remaining between them. The CDR3 contains 12 residues. Germline V gives CDR1 SGHAT, CDR2 FQNNGV.

The material sequenced was PBMCs spiked with cells of the T cell clone KT2. This chain connects TRBV11-2 to TRBJ1-1; no reliable D call. The receptor was derived from a human donor. In DNA form, the CDR3 reads TGTGCCAGCAGCTTAGGGCCCACTGAAGCTTTCTTT. It yields the protein CASSLGPTEAFF. The variable domain in full, with the rest retrieved from reference TRBV11-2 and TRBJ1-1, is EAGVAQSPRYKIIEKRQSVAFWCNPISGHATLYWYQQILGQGPKLLIQFQNNGVVDDSQLPKDRFSAERLKGVDSTLKIQPAKLEDSAVYLCASSLGPTEAFFGQGTRLTVV.